This T cell receptor (beta chain) is from a study of T cell changes during pregnancy in multiple sclerosis. The data were produced by immunoSEQ multiplex PCR, yet TCRdb's version contains in-frame clones alone and is incomplete. The sample shows about 24,000 clones, just over 85% of them seen only once. CDR3 length: 13 amino acids. The germline gives CDR1 LNHNV, CDR2 YYDKDF (reference sequence). V lost 3 bases and J 4 bases, leaving 7 bases between the germline ends. The clonotype originates from a female donor in good health, enrolled as a control in a pregnancy study. This sample comprised CD8+ T cells from peripheral blood mononuclear cells, obtained in the first trimester of pregnancy. The rearrangement uses TRBV15 and TRBJ1-5; D ambiguous. The CDR3 is CATSRAQNQPQHF. DNA for the CDR3: TGTGCCACCAGCAGGGCCCAAAATCAGCCCCAGCATTTT.